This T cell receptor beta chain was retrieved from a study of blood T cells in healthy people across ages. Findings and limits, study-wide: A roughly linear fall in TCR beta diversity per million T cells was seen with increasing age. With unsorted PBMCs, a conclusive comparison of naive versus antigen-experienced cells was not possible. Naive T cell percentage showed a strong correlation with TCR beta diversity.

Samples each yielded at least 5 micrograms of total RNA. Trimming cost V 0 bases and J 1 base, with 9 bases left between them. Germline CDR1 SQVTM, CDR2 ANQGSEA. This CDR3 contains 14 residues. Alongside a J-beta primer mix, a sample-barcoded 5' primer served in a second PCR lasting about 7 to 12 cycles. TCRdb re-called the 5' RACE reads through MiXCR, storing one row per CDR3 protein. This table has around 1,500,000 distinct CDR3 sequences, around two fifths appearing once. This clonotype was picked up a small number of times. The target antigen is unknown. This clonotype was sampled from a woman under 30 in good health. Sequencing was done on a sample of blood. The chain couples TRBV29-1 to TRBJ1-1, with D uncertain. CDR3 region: CSVEDRNPNTEAFF. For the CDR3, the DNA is TGCAGCGTTGAAGATCGGAACCCGAACACTGAAGCTTTCTTT.